The present T cell receptor (beta chain) was sequenced within a study of T cell changes during pregnancy in multiple sclerosis. Clones were read by immunoSEQ multiplex PCR, and TCRdb kept only the in-frame ones, dropping some. The table records tens of thousands of clones, approximately 88% of them present only once. This clonotype originated in a female donor in good health, enrolled as a control in a pregnancy study. Sequencing was performed on peripheral blood, taken in the first trimester of pregnancy.

The CDR3 loop reads CASSPRTGRMNTEAFF. CDR3 coding DNA: TGTGCCAGCAGCCCCCGGACAGGGCGTATGAACACTGAAGCTTTCTTT. The chain uses TRBV7-2 and TRBJ1-1; 8 nucleotides align to TRBD1. CDR1 and CDR2 (germline): SGHTA, FQGNSA. The CDR3 extends over 16 amino acids. Trimming removed 5 bases from V and 0 bases from J; junction bases left unmatched: 8.